The 25 T cell receptor beta chains below all came from one sample that was sequenced in a study of blood T cells in healthy people across ages. It was with a sample-barcoded 5' primer and a J-beta primer mix that a second PCR of roughly 7 to 12 cycles was run. TCRdb redid the calling of the 5' RACE reads with MiXCR, one entry per CDR3 protein. The sample shows approximately 1.5 million distinct CDR3 sequences, approximately 42% of them seen only once. Sequenced input: blood. These TCRs come from a woman aged 18-29 years in good health.

This chain connects TRBV20-1 to TRBJ1-1; D is ambiguous. V lost 3 bases and J lost 0, with 8 bases in between. This CDR3 comprises 13 residues. CDR1 and CDR2 from the germline V gene are DFQATT and SNEGSKA (reference sequence). The chain's CDR3 is CSASGHLNTEAFF. The CDR3 coding sequence is TGCAGTGCTAGCGGGCATTTGAACACTGAAGCTTTCTTT.

This clonotype was seen more than once but under ten times. The rearrangement joins TRBV11-2 to TRBJ1-6; D is ambiguous. CDR1 and CDR2 from the germline V gene are SGHAT and FQNNGV. The CDR3 is 13 residues long. The V gene lost 5 bases and the J gene lost 9 bases, with 11 bases spanning the gap. The CDR3 bases are TGTGCCAGCAGCGTAGCTCGCGGTTCACCCCTCCACTTT. Its translation: CASSVARGSPLHF.

This clonotype was picked up a small number of times. V and J are TRBV4-3 and TRBJ2-3, with 9 nucleotides matching TRBD2. Germline V gene data show CDR1 as LGHNA and CDR2 as YSLEER. The CDR3 covers 17 residues. After removal of 0 bases from V and 2 bases from J, the junction contained 6 bases not matched to a gene. The CDR3 sequence: CASSQDWAGGHTDTQYF. The CDR3 coding sequence is TGCGCCAGCAGCCAAGATTGGGCGGGGGGGCACACAGATACGCAGTATTTT.

This chain uses TRBV2 with TRBJ2-3; no reliable D call. This CDR3 has 13 residues. The ends were cut back, 7 bases at V and 1 base at J, with 9 bases in the middle. Looked up from germline, CDR1 is SNHLY and CDR2 is FYNNEI. The CDR3 DNA reads as TGTGCCAGCATCCGAACCCGCACAGATACGCAGTATTTT. Encoded protein: CASIRTRTDTQYF. The full variable domain, in which reference TRBV2 and TRBJ2-3 provide the parts outside the CDR3, is EPEVTQTPSHQVTQMGQEVILRCVPISNHLYFYWYRQILGQKVEFLVSFYNNEISEKSEIFDDQFSVERPDGSNFTLKIRSTKLEDSAMYFCASIRTRTDTQYFGPGTRLTVL.

In this sample, this clonotype turned up many times. This rearrangement joins TRBV7-2 to TRBJ2-3, with a weak D call TRBD2 (6 bases). V shed 0 bases and J shed 6 bases, with 10 bases lying between them. CDR3 size: 14 residues. The germline V gene has CDR1 SGHTA and CDR2 FQGNSA. The CDR3 bases are TGTGCCAGCAGCTTAGCGAAGCGGGTTGATACGCAGTATTTT. This sequence encodes CASSLAKRVDTQYF.

The chain couples TRBV2 to TRBJ1-1, with D tentatively TRBD1 (6 bases). The germline V gene encodes CDR1 SNHLY and CDR2 FYNNEI. Trimming shortened V by 7 bases and J by 0 bases, and 12 bases separated the two germline ends. The CDR3 sequence is 14 residues long. As DNA, the CDR3 is TGTGCCAGCAATATACAGGGATTGAACACTGAAGCTTTCTTT. This codes for CASNIQGLNTEAFF.

The chain employs TRBV11-2 and TRBJ1-4; D is possibly TRBD1 (5 bases). Germline V CDR1 and CDR2: SGHAT, FQNNGV. The CDR3 is made up of 15 amino acids. V gave up 4 bases and J gave up 0 bases, with 9 bases separating them. The CDR3 DNA is TGTGCCAGCAGCTCCCGGGGCCCAACTAATGAAAAACTGTTTTTT. It specifies CASSSRGPTNEKLFF.

The chain employs TRBV12-5 and TRBJ2-3; 7 bases map to TRBD2. J lost 0 bases, V lost 3 bases, and 3 bases had no gene match. This CDR3 is built from 15 residues. CDR1 is LGHNT and CDR2 is FRNRAP in the germline V gene. CDR3 in DNA: TGTGCTAGTGGTTTTGGGGGGGAAAGCACAGATACGCAGTATTTT. Translating it yields CASGFGGESTDTQYF.

This chain joins TRBV7-9 and TRBJ2-1; D not certain. This CDR3 contains 15 residues. Trimming removed 3 bases from V and 7 bases from J, with 16 bases in between. Per the germline V gene, CDR1 is SEHNR and CDR2 is FQNEAQ (reference sequence). The DNA for the CDR3 is TGTGCCAGCAGCTTTTTTCTACCCGGGTGGAATGAGCAGTTCTTC. Translation gives CASSFFLPGWNEQFF.

This clonotype has more than one count but fewer than ten. This CDR3 reads CASSSKDNEQFF. Written as DNA, the CDR3 is TGTGCCAGCAGTTCCAAGGACAATGAGCAGTTCTTC. The chain links TRBV7-9 to TRBJ2-1; D remains ambiguous. Looked up from germline, CDR1 is SEHNR and CDR2 is FQNEAQ (reference sequence). This CDR3 contains 12 residues. The V gene lost 6 bases and the J gene lost 5 bases, with 8 bases spanning the gap. Based on the CDR3 plus reference TRBV7-9 and TRBJ2-1, the full variable domain is DTGVSQNPRHKITKRGQNVTFRCDPISEHNRLYWYRQTLGQGPEFLTYFQNEAQLEKSRLLSDRFSAERPKGSFSTLEIQRTEQGDSAMYLCASSSKDNEQFFGPGTRLTVL.

This clonotype has ten or more counts. This chain uses TRBV6-2 or TRBV6-3 with TRBJ2-7; 9 bases line up with TRBD1. Trimming took 5 bases from V and 4 from J; bases not matched to a gene: 9. The CDR3 sequence is 15 residues long. CDR1 MNHEY and CDR2 SVGEGT come from the germline V gene. CDR3 amino acids: CASSPPGQGRYEQYF. The CDR3 DNA reads TGTGCCAGCAGTCCACCGGGACAGGGAAGATACGAGCAGTACTTC.

Only a few counts were recorded for this clonotype. The chain couples TRBV7-2 to TRBJ1-2; 8 nucleotides align to TRBD1. The V gene end was trimmed by 4 bases and the J gene end by 4 bases; junction bases not matched to a gene: 5. The CDR3 extends over 14 amino acids. Per germline, CDR1 SGHTA and CDR2 FQGNSA. CDR3 coding DNA: TGTGCCAGCAGCTCGCCAGGGGGCAGCTATGGCTACACCTTC. Translation gives CASSSPGGSYGYTF.

Here the CDR3 DNA reads TGCAGTGCTAGATGGGGTGGATCCTACACAGATACGCAGTATTTT. Its protein product is CSARWGGSYTDTQYF. The chain is built from TRBV20-1 and TRBJ2-3; D gene uncertain. The CDR3 loop spans 15 amino acids. The germline V gene encodes CDR1 DFQATT and CDR2 SNEGSKA (reference sequence). V lost 2 bases and J lost 2, with 14 bases in between.

This clonotype was seen a single time. This chain joins TRBV18 and TRBJ1-4; D not certain. Trimming took off 5 bases at V and 0 bases at J, with 10 bases between the two ends. This CDR3 has 15 amino acids. Germline assignment: CDR1 KGHSH and CDR2 LQKENI. Written as DNA, the CDR3 is TGTGCCAGCTCATCCTACCTTTCAACTAATGAAAAACTGTTTTTT. The encoded protein is CASSSYLSTNEKLFF.

This sequence joins TRBV6-5 and TRBJ1-1; tentative D call: TRBD1 (6 bases). This CDR3 spans 14 amino acids. V lost 2 bases and J lost 4, with 11 bases in between. The germline V gene has CDR1 MNHEY and CDR2 SVGAGI. The CDR3 sequence is CASSYELGGTEAFF. The CDR3 coding sequence is TGTGCCAGCAGTTACGAGTTAGGGGGCACTGAAGCTTTCTTT.

The V and J genes are TRBV20-1 and TRBJ2-5; D perhaps matches TRBD2 (6 bases). Trimming cost V 4 bases and J 4 bases, with 16 bases left between them. This CDR3 is built from 14 residues. CDR1 and CDR2 (germline): DFQATT, SNEGSKA (reference sequence). The CDR3 coding sequence is TGCAGTGCTACTAAAAGGGAGGATGGAGAGACCCAGTACTTC. Protein sequence: CSATKREDGETQYF.

In regard to this clonotype: Germline and junction disagree at one end, which may indicate a read error. The J gene is TRBJ2-7, the V gene TRBV27, with unresolved D. There are 12 residues in the CDR3. Germline CDR1 and CDR2: MNHEY and SMNVEV (reference sequence). CDR3 loop: CAGSPSAYEQYF. For the CDR3, the DNA is TGTGCCGGCAGTCCGAGCGCCTACGAGCAGTACTTC.

The CDR3 region is CASSVRAGGETQYF. The CDR3 bases are TGTGCCAGCAGTGTTCGAGCGGGGGGGGAGACCCAGTACTTC. The rearrangement uses TRBV6-2 or TRBV6-3 and TRBJ2-5; 10 positions agree with TRBD2. Germline CDR1 and CDR2: MNHEY and SVGEGT. This CDR3 has 14 amino acids. J was trimmed by 5 bases and V by 5 bases; bases with no gene match: 5.

A remark on this clonotype: This sequence may be a read error, since a much larger clone differs from it by one base. Here the CDR3 DNA reads TGTGCCAGCAGGGGGGACAGTCCCTACAATGAGCAGTTCTTC. Amino acids: CASRGDSPYNEQFF. The chain has TRBV2 and TRBJ2-1, with 7 positions matching TRBD1. Trimming took 6 bases from V and 2 from J; bases not matched to a gene: 4. The CDR3 length is 14 residues. Looked up from germline, CDR1 is SNHLY and CDR2 is FYNNEI.

This chain connects TRBV6-5 to TRBJ2-3; no clear D. CDR1 and CDR2 from the germline V gene are MNHEY and SVGAGI. There are 16 residues in the CDR3. V lost 5 bases and J lost 2, with 17 bases in between. Here the CDR3 reads CASSPTPRSLTDTQYF. In DNA form, the CDR3 reads TGTGCCAGCAGTCCCACCCCGAGGAGCCTCACAGATACGCAGTATTTT.

This clonotype was detected a few times. The V call is TRBV7-9, the J call TRBJ2-5; D gene unclear. TRBJ2-7 matches the DNA end more closely, so the J call is doubtful. The CDR3 is 12 amino acids. Germline CDR1 and CDR2: SEHNR and FQNEAQ (reference sequence). CDR3 sequence (DNA): TGTGCCAGCAGCATCAGAAGATACGAGCAGTACTTC. Translating it yields CASSIRRYEQYF.

This clonotype was seen more than once but under ten times. Here the CDR3 DNA reads TGCGCCAGCAGGGAGTTTGCTAGCACAGATACGCAGTATTTT. This encodes CASREFASTDTQYF. The chain combines TRBV5-1 with TRBJ2-3; D is undetermined. The CDR3 totals 14 residues. Trimming shortened V by 5 bases and J by 0 bases, and 10 bases separated the two germline ends. The germline V gene encodes CDR1 SGHRS and CDR2 YFSETQ.

The rearrangement uses TRBV20-1 and TRBJ1-4, with a tentative D call TRBD1 (6 bases). From germline, CDR1 is DFQATT and CDR2 SNEGSKA (reference sequence). Trimming cost V 1 base and J 0 bases, with 12 bases left between them. This CDR3 contains 16 residues. This CDR3 is CSARGGLRATNEKLFF. The CDR3 nucleotides are TGCAGTGCTAGAGGGGGGCTCCGAGCAACTAATGAAAAACTGTTTTTT.

V and J are TRBV28 and TRBJ2-3; the match to TRBD1 covers 7 bases. Germline CDR1 and CDR2: MDHEN and SYDVKM. The CDR3 consists of 14 residues. Unmatched junction bases numbered 5, after V lost 8 bases and J lost 0 bases. This CDR3 is CASWDSPSTDTQYF. CDR3 sequence (DNA): TGTGCCAGCTGGGACAGTCCTAGCACAGATACGCAGTATTTT.

V gene TRBV6-1 combines with J gene TRBJ1-1; D gene uncertain. The CDR3 is 16 amino acids. Germline V lookup: CDR1 MNHNS, CDR2 SASEGT. With 6 bases removed from V and 5 bases from J, the gap between germline ends came to 22 bases. DNA for the CDR3: TGTGCCAGCAGGAGTGAGTTGCGGGAAGAAGGGACTGAAGCTTTCTTT. Translated, it gives CASRSELREEGTEAFF.